What follows are 11 T cell receptor beta chains derived from one specimen sequenced in a study of OX40 agonist ivuxolimab in advanced cancers. Produced via immunoSEQ multiplex PCR; TCRdb's table is partial and in-frame only. The table records about 86,000 clones, less than 95% of them present only once. The source was CD4+ or CD8+ T cells sorted from blood, collected in a trial of the OX40 agonist ivuxolimab. These receptors all come from an adult with an advanced solid tumor such as melanoma, head and neck, liver or kidney cancer.

V gene TRBV5-4 combines with J gene TRBJ2-1; D is perhaps TRBD1 (6 bases). The V and J ends lost 4 bases and 3 bases respectively, with 14 bases between them. Per germline, CDR1 SGHNT and CDR2 YYREEE (reference sequence). The CDR3 covers 15 residues. CDR3 DNA sequence: TGTGCCAGCAGCCTCACAGGGCCCTACTACAATGAGCAGTTCTTC. Residues: CASSLTGPYYNEQFF.

The gene calls are TRBV6-1 and TRBJ2-7, with D unresolved. V lost 1 base, J lost 1 base, and 2 bases lay in between. Germline values: CDR1 MNHNS, CDR2 SASEGT. CDR3 size: 12 residues. The CDR3 reads CASSEGSYEQYF. DNA of the CDR3: TGTGCCAGCAGTGAAGGATCCTACGAGCAGTACTTC.

This rearrangement joins TRBV9 to TRBJ2-7; D is unclear. The CDR3 loop spans 13 amino acids. Germline-derived CDR1 and CDR2 are SGDLS and YYNGEE. Trimming stripped 7 bases from V and 0 bases from J, with 11 bases between. DNA for the CDR3: TGTGCCAGCGAGCCAAGGAGCTCCTACGAGCAGTACTTC. It translates to CASEPRSSYEQYF.

This clone was counted between two and nine times. This chain uses TRBV4-2 with TRBJ2-1; D uncertain. Germline V gives CDR1 LGHNA, CDR2 YNFKEQ. The germline V and J ends were trimmed by 1 base and 5 bases, with 6 bases remaining between them. This CDR3 has 13 amino acids. The CDR3 protein is CASSQVLHNEQFF. CDR3 nucleotides: TGTGCCAGCAGCCAAGTCCTACACAATGAGCAGTTCTTC.

The CDR3, as DNA: TGTGCCAGCAGTTACCCCGGGACAGATCACTATGGCTACACCTTC. It yields the protein CASSYPGTDHYGYTF. The rearrangement uses TRBV27 and TRBJ1-2, with 7 nucleotides matching TRBD1. V was clipped by 4 bases and J by 3 bases; unmatched bases: 8. Germline values: CDR1 MNHEY, CDR2 SMNVEV (reference sequence). The CDR3 is 15 amino acids.

The V and J genes are TRBV9 and TRBJ2-7, with a possible D match to TRBD2 (5 bases). The V end was cut by 0 bases, the J end by 1 base, with 11 bases between. CDR3 length equals 15 residues. The germline CDR1 and CDR2 sequences are SGDLS and YYNGEE. The CDR3 bases are TGTGCCAGCAGCGTAGGAAGGTGGGAGTCCTACGAGCAGTACTTC. Its translation: CASSVGRWESYEQYF.

The V and J genes are TRBV5-1 and TRBJ1-1; possibly TRBD1 for D (5 bases). Germline lookup yields CDR1 SGHRS and CDR2 YFSETQ. The V end lost 2 bases, the J end lost 0 bases, and 20 bases lay between the germline ends. This CDR3 has 18 residues. Here the CDR3 DNA reads TGCGCCAGCAGCTTTCCCGTCACCAGGGCGGGAATGAACACTGAAGCTTTCTTT. It encodes CASSFPVTRAGMNTEAFF.

This sequence joins TRBV19 and TRBJ1-3; D call uncertain. The CDR3 totals 14 residues. Looked up from germline, CDR1 is LNHDA and CDR2 is SQIVND (reference sequence). Trimming shortened V by 3 bases and J by 0 bases, and 6 bases separated the two germline ends. The CDR3 region has the DNA TGTGCCAGTAGTATTCCGGGCTCTGGAAACACCATATATTTT. Protein: CASSIPGSGNTIYF.

This rearrangement joins TRBV6-6 to TRBJ1-1; a weak D match, TRBD1 (5 bases). The CDR3 runs to 14 residues. Germline CDR1 and CDR2: MNHNY and SVGAGI (reference sequence). The germline V and J ends were trimmed by 2 bases and 4 bases, with 11 bases remaining between them. CDR3 protein: CASSYRGTGTEAFF. The DNA for the CDR3 is TGTGCCAGCAGTTACCGGGGGACGGGCACTGAAGCTTTCTTT.

The CDR3 here is CASKGTGYGYTF. CDR3 nucleotides: TGTGCCAGTAAAGGGACAGGCTATGGCTACACCTTC. This chain links TRBV19 with TRBJ1-2; TRBD1 agrees at 8 bases. V gave up 7 bases and J gave up 4 bases; unmatched junction bases: 2. Per germline, CDR1 LNHDA and CDR2 SQIVND (reference sequence). This CDR3 is 12 amino acids long.

This sequence joins TRBV18 and TRBJ2-5; 7 nucleotides align to TRBD1. CDR1 is KGHSH and CDR2 is LQKENI in the germline V gene. Unmatched junction bases numbered 9, after V lost 3 bases and J lost 5 bases. The CDR3 covers 15 residues. The CDR3 DNA is TGTGCCAGCTCACCGGGGGCCGGGACAGAGGAGACCCAGTACTTC. Amino acid sequence: CASSPGAGTEETQYF.